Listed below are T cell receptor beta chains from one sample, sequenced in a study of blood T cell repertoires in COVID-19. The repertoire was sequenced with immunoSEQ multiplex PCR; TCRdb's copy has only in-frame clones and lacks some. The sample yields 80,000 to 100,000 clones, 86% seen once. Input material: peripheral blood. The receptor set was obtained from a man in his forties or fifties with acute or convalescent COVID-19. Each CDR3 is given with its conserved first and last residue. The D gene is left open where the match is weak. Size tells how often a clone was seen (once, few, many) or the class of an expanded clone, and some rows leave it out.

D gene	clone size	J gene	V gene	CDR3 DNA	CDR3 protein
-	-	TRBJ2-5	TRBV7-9	TGTGCCAGCAGCTTAGCCTTCGCGGAGACCCAGTACTTC	CASSLAFAETQYF
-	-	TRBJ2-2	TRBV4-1	TGCGCCAGCAGCTCCGAAGGGGTAAACACCGGGGAGCTGTTTTTT	CASSSEGVNTGELFF
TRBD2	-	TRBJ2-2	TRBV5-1	TGCGCCAGCAGCTTCCCAGCGGGAGGAGGGACCGGGGAGCTGTTTTTT	CASSFPAGGGTGELFF
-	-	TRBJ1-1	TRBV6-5	TGTGCCAGCAGACAACAGGGTTCGGCTGAAGCTTTCTTT	CASRQQGSAEAFF
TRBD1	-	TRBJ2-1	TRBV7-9	TGTGCCAGCAGCTCGGGGACAGGGTGGAATGAGCAGTTCTTC	CASSSGTGWNEQFF
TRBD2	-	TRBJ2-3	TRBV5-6	TGTGCCAGCAGATCGGGGGGAGACACAGATACGCAGTATTTT	CASRSGGDTDTQYF
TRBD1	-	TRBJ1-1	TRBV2	TGTGCCAGCAGTGACAAACAGGGGGCGCCCATTTTGAACACTGAAGCTTTCTTT	CASSDKQGAPILNTEAFF
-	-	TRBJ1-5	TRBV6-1	TGTGCCAGCAGTGAAGGAGGGGCGGGGTATCAGCCCCAGCATTTT	CASSEGGAGYQPQHF
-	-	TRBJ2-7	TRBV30	TGTGCCTGGAGCAGGGCTTACGAGCAGTACTTC	CAWSRAYEQYF
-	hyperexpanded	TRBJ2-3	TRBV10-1	TGCGCCAGCAGTGAGGGAGGAGATACGCAGTATTTT	CASSEGGDTQYF
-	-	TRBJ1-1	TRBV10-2	TGCGCCAGCAGCCCCTCAGGGATAAGATTCGGAAACACTGAAGCTTTCTTT	CASSPSGIRFGNTEAFF
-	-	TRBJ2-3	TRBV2	TGTGCCAGCAGTGAAACGCGGGGTTCCACAGATACGCAGTATTTT	CASSETRGSTDTQYF
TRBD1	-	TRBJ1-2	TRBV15	TGTGCCACCAGCGAAGGGACAGCTTATAGTTCTATCAACCGCTATGGCTACACCTTC	CATSEGTAYSSINRYGYTF
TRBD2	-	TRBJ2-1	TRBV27	TGTGCCAGCTTTAGCGGGAGCTCCTACAATGAGCAGTTCTTC	CASFSGSSYNEQFF
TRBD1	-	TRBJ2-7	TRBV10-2	TGCGCCAGCGGCTTGACAGGGTACGAGCAGTACTTC	CASGLTGYEQYF
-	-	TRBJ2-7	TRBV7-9	TGTGCCAGCAGCTTACTTACCGGGAACGAGCAGTACTTC	CASSLLTGNEQYF
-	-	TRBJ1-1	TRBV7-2	TGTGCCAGCAGCTTAGAGGGAGCCATGAACACTGAAGCTTTCTTT	CASSLEGAMNTEAFF
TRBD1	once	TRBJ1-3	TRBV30	TGTGCCTGGAGTACGGGGGACAGGACTGGAAACACCATATATTTT	CAWSTGDRTGNTIYF
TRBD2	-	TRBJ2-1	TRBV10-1	TGCGCCAGCAGTACCCGGGGACTAGCGGGGAATGAGCAGTTCTTC	CASSTRGLAGNEQFF
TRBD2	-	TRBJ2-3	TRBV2	TGTGCCAGCAGTCCCTACGCGGGAGGGTTCACAGATACGCAGTATTTT	CASSPYAGGFTDTQYF
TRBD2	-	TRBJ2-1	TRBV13	TGTGCCAGCAGCTTGGCCGGGACTAGAGACAATGAGCAGTTCTTC	CASSLAGTRDNEQFF
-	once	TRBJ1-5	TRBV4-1	TGCGCCAGCAGCCAAGACGGAGGGGAGAATCAGCCCCAGCATTTT	CASSQDGGENQPQHF
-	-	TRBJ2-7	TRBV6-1	TGTGCCAGCAGTGAGACGTGGGAGGTGGCGCCGGCCGAGCAGTACTTC	CASSETWEVAPAEQYF
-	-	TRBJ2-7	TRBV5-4	TGTGCCAGCACCCAACAGGGTACCCTACGCGAGCAGTACTTC	CASTQQGTLREQYF
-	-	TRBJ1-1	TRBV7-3	TGTGCCAGCAGCTTTGGCCGGAACACTGAAGCTTTCTTT	CASSFGRNTEAFF
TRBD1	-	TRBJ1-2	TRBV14	TGTGCCAGCAGCCAAGATACAGGGGTTGGCTACACCTTC	CASSQDTGVGYTF
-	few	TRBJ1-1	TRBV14	TGTGCCAGCAGCCAAGCGTTGCCGACTCAAGCTTTCTTT	CASSQALPTQAFF
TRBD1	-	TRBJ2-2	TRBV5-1	TGCGCCAGCAGTCCGAGACAGGGAGCGAACACCGGGGAGCTGTTTTTT	CASSPRQGANTGELFF
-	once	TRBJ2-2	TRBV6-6	TGTGCCAGCAGTTACAGAATAGTGTCTGGGGAGCTGTTTTTT	CASSYRIVSGELFF
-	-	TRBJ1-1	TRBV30	TGTGCCTGGAGTGTGGGTCTTTTCGAGGGTGAGGCTTTCTTT	CAWSVGLFEGEAFF
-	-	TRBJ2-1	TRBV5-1	TGCGCCAGCAGCTTGGGACTCGCGGATGCCTCCTACAATGAGCAGTTCTTC	CASSLGLADASYNEQFF
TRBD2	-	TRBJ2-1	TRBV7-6	TGTGCCAGCAGCAGTACTAGCGCGTCCTACAATGAGCAGTTCTTC	CASSSTSASYNEQFF
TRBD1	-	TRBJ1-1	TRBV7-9	TGTGCCAGCAGCTTCGACAGGGGCACTGAAGCTTTCTTT	CASSFDRGTEAFF
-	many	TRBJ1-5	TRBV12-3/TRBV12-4	TGTGCCAGCAGTTTCAGGGTCCAGCCCCAGCATTTT	CASSFRVQPQHF
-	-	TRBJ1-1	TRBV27	TGTGCCAGCAGCTTACTCCCCGGGAGGTCACAATTCATGAACACTGAAGCTTTCTTT	CASSLLPGRSQFMNTEAFF
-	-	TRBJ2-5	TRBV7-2	TGTGCCAGCACACAAAGGGGCAAAGAGACCCAGTACTTC	CASTQRGKETQYF
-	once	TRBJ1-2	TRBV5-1	TGCGCCAGCAGCTTCGGAGGTACAGGGCCTAACTATGGCTACACCTTC	CASSFGGTGPNYGYTF
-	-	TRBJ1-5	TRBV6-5	TGTGCCAGCAGCCTGGGACGGCTAAAGGGGGAGCCCCAGCATTTT	CASSLGRLKGEPQHF
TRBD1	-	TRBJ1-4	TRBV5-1	TGCGCCAGCAGCATAGACAGGGGTCCTAATGAAAAACTGTTTTTT	CASSIDRGPNEKLFF
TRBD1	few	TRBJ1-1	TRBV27	TGTGCCAGCAGTCCCCGACAGGGGCCTGAAGCTTTCTTT	CASSPRQGPEAFF
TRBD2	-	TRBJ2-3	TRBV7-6	TGTGCCAGCAGCCCCCAGGCTAGCGGGAGAACAGATACGCAGTATTTT	CASSPQASGRTDTQYF
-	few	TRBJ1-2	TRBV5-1	TGCGCCAGCAGCGCGGACATCTATGGCTACACCTTC	CASSADIYGYTF
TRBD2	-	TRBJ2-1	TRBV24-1	TGTGCCACCAGTGAGGGGCTAGCGGGCTACAATGAGCAGTTCTTC	CATSEGLAGYNEQFF
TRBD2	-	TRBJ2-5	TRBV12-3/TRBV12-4	TGTGCCAGCAGCGGGAGGGCCGGAGAGACCCAGTACTTC	CASSGRAGETQYF
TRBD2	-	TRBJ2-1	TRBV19	TGTGCCAGTAGTACGAGCGGGAGCTCCTACAATGAGCAGTTCTTC	CASSTSGSSYNEQFF
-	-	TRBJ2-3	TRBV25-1	TGTGCCAGCAGCGAAGGGGGGGCCACAGATACGCAGTATTTT	CASSEGGATDTQYF
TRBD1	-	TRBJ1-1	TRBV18	TGTGCCAGCTCACCGGACAGGAAGAACACTGAAGCTTTCTTT	CASSPDRKNTEAFF
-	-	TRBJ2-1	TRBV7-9	TGTGCCAGCAGCCCCGCCCGCGGGTACAATGAGCAGTTCTTC	CASSPARGYNEQFF
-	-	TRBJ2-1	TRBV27	TGTGCCAGCAGTTTATTCCTGCGGGCGGACAATGAGCAGTTCTTC	CASSLFLRADNEQFF
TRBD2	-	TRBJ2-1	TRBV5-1	TGCGCCAGCAGCACCGGGACTACCAGCTACAATGAGCAGTTCTTC	CASSTGTTSYNEQFF
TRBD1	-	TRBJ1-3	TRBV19	TGTGCCAGTAAGGACAGGGGGCGCGCGCGCGAAGACACCATATATTTT	CASKDRGRAREDTIYF
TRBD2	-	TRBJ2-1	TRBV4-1	TGCGCCAGCAGCGGCGAGCGGGACTACAATGAGCAGTTCTTC	CASSGERDYNEQFF
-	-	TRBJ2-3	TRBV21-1	TGTGCCAGCAGCAAATATCCGGACGGCTTAGGACCGGACGAGACAGGGGGAGTCACAGATACGCAGTATTTT	CASSKYPDGLGPDETGGVTDTQYF
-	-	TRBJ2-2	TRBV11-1	TGTGCCAGCAGCTTAGTGGCGGGGCACACCGGGGAGCTGTTTTTT	CASSLVAGHTGELFF
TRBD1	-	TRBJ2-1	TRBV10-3	TGTGCCATCAGTGAGTCGGGGACAGGGGGCAAGAATGAGCAGTTCTTC	CAISESGTGGKNEQFF
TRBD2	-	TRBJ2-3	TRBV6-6	TGTGCCAGCAGTTACTCCGCTAGCGGGAGGGCAGATACGCAGTATTTT	CASSYSASGRADTQYF
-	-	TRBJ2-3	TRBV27	TGTGCCAGCAGTTTAGATCTAGCCCCAGATACGCAGTATTTT	CASSLDLAPDTQYF
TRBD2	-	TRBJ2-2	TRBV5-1	TGCGCCAGCTCCCTCTCGACTAGCCGGGGCACCGGGGAGCTGTTTTTT	CASSLSTSRGTGELFF
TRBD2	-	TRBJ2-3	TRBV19	TGTGCCAGTAAAGGAGGGGCCCCGGGACTAGCGGGAGGGCCGCCGGTCGCAGATACGCAGTATTTT	CASKGGAPGLAGGPPVADTQYF
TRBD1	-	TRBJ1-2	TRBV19	TGTGCCAGTAGTGCCCGGACAGGTGGCTACACCTTC	CASSARTGGYTF